One sample yielded the 30 T cell receptor beta chains listed below, sequenced in a study of cytomegalovirus exposure and HLA in healthy donors. 60 Vbeta and 13 Jbeta primers were used in PCR. Here immunoSEQ multiplex PCR was the method, and the copy in TCRdb shows in-frame clones only, minus some. This table has around 180,000 clones, around four fifths appearing once. The sequencing sample was made of PBMCs. The receptors stem from a woman aged 50 to 60 in good health and CMV-seropositive.

The gene calls are TRBV27 and TRBJ1-1, with no clear D. Trimming stripped 1 base from V and 2 bases from J, with 8 bases between. In germline, CDR1 is MNHEY, CDR2 SMNVEV (reference sequence). This CDR3 comprises 14 residues. CDR3: CASSLYYRNTEAFF. In nucleotides, the CDR3 is TGTGCCAGCAGTTTATACTATCGTAACACTGAAGCTTTCTTT.

This chain uses TRBV2 with TRBJ1-6; D is ambiguous. The V end lost 6 bases, the J end lost 3 bases, and 15 bases lay between the germline ends. Germline assignment: CDR1 SNHLY and CDR2 FYNNEI. The CDR3 has 16 residues. The CDR3: CASRLIREIYNSPLHF. The CDR3 bases are TGTGCCAGCAGATTAATCCGGGAGATCTATAATTCACCCCTCCACTTT.

This clone was seen a handful of times. The J gene is TRBJ1-4, the V gene TRBV5-6, with a weak D call TRBD1 (6 bases). Germline lookup yields CDR1 SGHDT and CDR2 YYEEEE. Trimming pared 9 bases from V and 8 bases from J, leaving 20 bases between. The CDR3 contains 14 residues. The CDR3 sequence is CANPNRERSEKLFF. As DNA, the CDR3 is TGTGCCAACCCGAACAGGGAACGCTCCGAAAAACTGTTTTTT. Complete variable domain (other parts from reference TRBV5-6 and TRBJ1-4): DAGVTQSPTHLIKTRGQQVTLRCSPKSGHDTVSWYQQALGQGPQFIFQYYEEEERQRGNFPDRFSGHQFPNYSSELNVNALLLGDSALYLCANPNRERSEKLFFGSGTQLSVL.

V gene TRBV27 combines with J gene TRBJ1-4, with 10 bases lining up with TRBD1. CDR1 is MNHEY and CDR2 is SMNVEV in the germline V gene (reference sequence). This CDR3 contains 16 residues. Unmatched junction bases numbered 9, after V lost 8 bases and J lost 3 bases. The CDR3 protein is CASGIRQGAANEKLFF. Written as DNA, the CDR3 is TGTGCCAGCGGGATTCGACAGGGGGCAGCTAATGAAAAACTGTTTTTT.

The V and J genes are TRBV5-1 and TRBJ2-1; a possible D gene is TRBD1 (5 bases). V was pared by 7 bases and J by 7 bases, with 24 bases between. This CDR3 spans 16 amino acids. Germline lookup yields CDR1 SGHRS and CDR2 YFSETQ. The CDR3 spells CASSWGGGSLTNEQFF. Written as DNA, the CDR3 is TGCGCCAGCTCATGGGGCGGTGGCTCATTGACAAATGAGCAGTTCTTC. The full variable domain, with the rest looked up from reference TRBV5-1 and TRBJ2-1, is KAGVTQTPRYLIKTRGQQVTLSCSPISGHRSVSWYQQTPGQGLQFLFEYFSETQRNKGNFPGRFSGRQFSNSRSEMNVSTLELGDSALYLCASSWGGGSLTNEQFFGPGTRLTVL.

This chain links TRBV5-6 with TRBJ1-5; D is possibly TRBD1 (6 bases). With 4 bases removed from V and 0 bases from J, the gap between germline ends came to 17 bases. CDR1 is SGHDT and CDR2 is YYEEEE in the germline V gene. This CDR3 region has 17 residues. CDR3 protein: CASSLGGQLYSNQPQHF. The DNA of the CDR3 is TGTGCCAGCAGCCTGGGTGGACAGCTATATAGCAATCAGCCCCAGCATTTT.

The chain couples TRBV6-5 to TRBJ1-6, with 7 bases fitting TRBD1. Trimming cost V 6 bases and J 9 bases; bases outside gene matches: 11. This CDR3 region has 15 residues. The germline V gene encodes CDR1 MNHEY and CDR2 SVGAGI. In nucleotides, the CDR3 is TGTGCCAGCAGGGCACAGGGGTGGTCAAGTTCACCCCTCCACTTT. It encodes CASRAQGWSSSPLHF.

This clone showed up just once. The chain is built from TRBV11-2 and TRBJ2-7; D remains unclear. Germline lookup yields CDR1 SGHAT and CDR2 FQNNGV. The CDR3 sequence is 12 residues long. Trimming pared 6 bases from V and 5 bases from J, leaving 11 bases between. Written as DNA, the CDR3 is TGTGCCAGCAGAAACGGCCTAGACGAGCAGTACTTC. Translating it yields CASRNGLDEQYF.

This chain joins TRBV7-3 and TRBJ2-1; 15 bases map to TRBD2. Trimming cost V 4 bases and J 7 bases; bases outside gene matches: 8. Germline V gene sequence: CDR1 SGHTA, CDR2 FQGTGA. This CDR3 is built from 17 residues. CDR3 sequence reads: CASSSGLAGGPGNEQFF. In DNA form, the CDR3 reads TGTGCCAGCAGCTCCGGACTAGCGGGGGGGCCGGGGAATGAGCAGTTCTTC.

The V gene is TRBV5-1, the J gene TRBJ2-5; possible D gene TRBD2, 5 bases. The CDR3 runs to 14 residues. V lost 4 bases and J 4 bases, leaving 14 bases between the germline ends. Germline V gene data show CDR1 as SGHRS and CDR2 as YFSETQ. The CDR3, as DNA: TGCGCCAGCAGCCTAGCTGATATCCGAGAGACCCAGTACTTC. Translation gives CASSLADIRETQYF.

This clone was observed a few times. The chain is built from TRBV30 and TRBJ1-3; possible D gene TRBD1, 6 bases. This CDR3 is 17 amino acids long. CDR1 GTSNPN and CDR2 SVGIG come from the germline V gene (reference sequence). The V end lost 4 bases, the J end lost 3 bases, and 22 bases lay between the germline ends. CDR3 bases: TGTGCCTGGACCCCAAGGGTTGGGGGGGGCTTTGGAAACACCATATATTTT. Amino acid sequence: CAWTPRVGGGFGNTIYF.

The rearrangement links TRBV5-1 to TRBJ1-2; 7 positions agree with TRBD1. Germline-derived CDR1 and CDR2 are SGHRS and YFSETQ. This CDR3 spans 13 amino acids. V dropped 3 bases and J dropped 5; count of bases not matched to a gene: 4. The CDR3 region has the DNA TGCGCCAGCAGCTCGGGGACAGTTTATGGCTACACCTTC. Translated, it gives CASSSGTVYGYTF.

The chain combines TRBV2 with TRBJ1-6, with a possible D match to TRBD1 (6 bases). The germline V and J ends were trimmed by 8 bases and 2 bases, with 16 bases remaining between them. The CDR3 is 16 residues long. Germline CDR1 reads SNHLY; CDR2 reads FYNNEI. The CDR3 DNA sequence: TGTGCCAGCTATAACGGGGGGCGAGCCTATAATTCACCCCTCCACTTT. This encodes CASYNGGRAYNSPLHF.

J is TRBJ2-3 and V is TRBV5-1, with D tentatively TRBD2 (5 bases). V dropped 4 bases and J dropped 6 bases, with 9 bases sitting between them. The V gene's germline CDR1 is SGHRS and CDR2 YFSETQ. CDR3 length: 12 amino acids. CDR3 protein: CASSASSDTQYF. The CDR3 nucleotides read TGCGCCAGCAGCGCCTCTAGCGATACGCAGTATTTT.

This clone was seen a handful of times. The rearrangement links TRBV7-9 to TRBJ2-3; 7 bases map to TRBD1. Germline CDR1 reads SEHNR; CDR2 reads FQNEAQ (reference sequence). The CDR3 runs to 14 residues. Unmatched junction bases numbered 11, after V lost 8 bases and J lost 6 bases. The CDR3 here is CASQLEGALDTQYF. The CDR3 DNA follows: TGTGCCAGCCAACTAGAGGGGGCCCTGGATACGCAGTATTTT.

The V call is TRBV4-3, the J call TRBJ1-1; 8 bases fit TRBD1. CDR1 is LGHNA, CDR2 YSLEER, per germline. The V gene end was trimmed by 1 base and the J gene end by 1 base; junction bases not matched to a gene: 8. The CDR3 covers 17 residues. CDR3 DNA: TGCGCCAGCAGCCAAGCCCGGACAGGGCTAAGGAACACTGAAGCTTTCTTT. Amino acid sequence: CASSQARTGLRNTEAFF.

This clone turned up a few times. This sequence joins TRBV7-9 and TRBJ2-1, with 9 positions matching TRBD1. Germline CDR1 and CDR2: SEHNR and FQNEAQ (reference sequence). The trim removed 5 bases at V and 9 bases at J, leaving 14 bases unmatched. The CDR3 has 16 amino acids. CDR3 coding DNA: TGTGCCAGCAGCCCTCGGGGACAGGGATCAACGATTGAGCAGTTCTTC. The encoded protein is CASSPRGQGSTIEQFF.

This chain connects TRBV15 to TRBJ2-7, with unresolved D. Per the germline V gene, CDR1 is LNHNV and CDR2 is YYDKDF (reference sequence). This CDR3 comprises 16 residues. The V end lost 3 bases, the J end lost 2 bases, and 17 bases lay between the germline ends. CDR3 in amino acids: CATSSSFEALAYEQYF. In DNA, the CDR3 is TGTGCCACCAGCAGCTCATTCGAGGCCCTAGCCTACGAGCAGTACTTC.

The chain carries TRBV5-1 and TRBJ2-2; D might be TRBD1 (5 bases). The CDR3 has 16 amino acids. Germline V CDR1 and CDR2: SGHRS, YFSETQ. V was shortened by 4 bases and J by 4 bases, with 17 bases between the two germline ends. The CDR3 DNA sequence: TGCGCCAGCAGCCTCACAGGCCCCAGAGGCACCGGGGAGCTGTTTTTT. Encoded protein: CASSLTGPRGTGELFF.

This clone was observed a single time. This chain links TRBV6-1 with TRBJ1-4; 9 bases agree with TRBD1. The germline V gene encodes CDR1 MNHNS and CDR2 SASEGT. The CDR3 contains 15 residues. Losses at the gene ends were 4 bases for V and 4 bases for J; bases not matched to a gene: 4. The CDR3 loop reads CASSGDRAGNEKLFF. CDR3 coding DNA: TGTGCCAGCAGTGGGGACAGGGCTGGTAATGAAAAACTGTTTTTT.

The chain links TRBV5-1 to TRBJ2-5, with TRBD2 as a possible D gene (5 bases). The CDR3 totals 17 residues. The V gene lost 3 bases and the J gene lost 1 base, with 19 bases spanning the gap. Germline assignment: CDR1 SGHRS and CDR2 YFSETQ. The CDR3 coding sequence is TGCGCCAGCAGCTCCCTAGCTTCAGGTACTTCCCAAGAGACCCAGTACTTC. It codes for CASSSLASGTSQETQYF.

In this sample, this clone is medium-sized. The CDR3 DNA reads TGTGCCAGCAGTGATGGCCCCGGACAGTCCTACGAGCAGTACTTC. It codes for CASSDGPGQSYEQYF. The chain has TRBV6-1 and TRBJ2-7, with D maybe TRBD1 (6 bases). This CDR3 is 15 amino acids long. Germline-derived CDR1 and CDR2 are MNHNS and SASEGT. V gave up 3 bases and J gave up 1 base, with 13 bases separating them.

This clone was picked up a small number of times. Here the CDR3 DNA reads TGTGCCAGCATCCAATTCCCGACAGCCTATGGCTACACCTTC. Its protein product is CASIQFPTAYGYTF. The V gene is TRBV2, the J gene TRBJ1-2, with D tentatively TRBD1 (5 bases). Germline CDR1 and CDR2: SNHLY and FYNNEI. The CDR3 contains 14 residues. V shed 7 bases and J shed 4 bases, with 16 bases lying between them.

This sequence joins TRBV6-5 and TRBJ1-2; no firm D call. CDR1 is MNHEY and CDR2 is SVGAGI in the germline V gene. V was pared by 0 bases and J by 0 bases, with 11 bases between. The CDR3 runs to 16 residues. The CDR3 DNA reads TGTGCCAGCAGTTACTCGAGAGGGTATTCTAACTATGGCTACACCTTC. Residues: CASSYSRGYSNYGYTF.

This chain uses TRBV30 with TRBJ1-6, with unresolved D. The V end lost 2 bases, the J end lost 0 bases, and 11 bases lay between the germline ends. Germline V gives CDR1 GTSNPN, CDR2 SVGIG (reference sequence). The CDR3 has 16 residues. CDR3 region: CAWSWAESSYNSPLHF. The CDR3 DNA follows: TGTGCCTGGAGTTGGGCAGAGAGCTCCTATAATTCACCCCTCCACTTT.

The chain links TRBV5-6 to TRBJ2-1; 10 bases agree with TRBD2. J was trimmed by 4 bases and V by 1 base; bases with no gene match: 8. CDR1 is SGHDT, CDR2 YYEEEE, per germline. The CDR3 has 17 amino acids. DNA for the CDR3: TGTGCCAGCAGCTTGTTACGAGGACTAGCGGTTTACAATGAGCAGTTCTTC. It yields the protein CASSLLRGLAVYNEQFF. Full variable domain (rest looked up from reference TRBV5-6 and TRBJ2-1): DAGVTQSPTHLIKTRGQQVTLRCSPKSGHDTVSWYQQALGQGPQFIFQYYEEEERQRGNFPDRFSGHQFPNYSSELNVNALLLGDSALYLCASSLLRGLAVYNEQFFGPGTRLTVL.

The CDR3 spells CASAMGVRTGGGETQYF. CDR3 bases: TGTGCTAGTGCAATGGGGGTCCGGACAGGGGGCGGCGAGACCCAGTACTTC. The chain uses TRBV12-5 and TRBJ2-5; 11 nucleotides agree with TRBD1. The CDR3 sequence is 17 residues long. The germline gives CDR1 LGHNT, CDR2 FRNRAP. V dropped 7 bases and J dropped 5; count of bases not matched to a gene: 15.

This clone was counted only a few times. The rearrangement joins TRBV28 to TRBJ1-1; 7 bases are a match to TRBD1. The CDR3 has 15 residues. The germline CDR1 and CDR2 sequences are MDHEN and SYDVKM. The V segment lost 4 bases and the J segment 3 bases; nucleotides outside the gene matches: 8. The CDR3 sequence is CASSSAGTVDTEAFF. CDR3 sequence (DNA): TGTGCCAGCAGTTCCGCAGGGACAGTGGACACTGAAGCTTTCTTT. Supplemented by reference TRBV28 and TRBJ1-1, the full variable domain reads DVKVTQSSRYLVKRTGEKVFLECVQDMDHENMFWYRQDPGLGLRLIYFSYDVKMKEKGDIPEGYSVSREKKERFSLILESASTNQTSMYLCASSSAGTVDTEAFFGQGTRLTVV.

V usage is TRBV7-6 and J usage is TRBJ2-1, with D perhaps TRBD2 (7 bases). The CDR3 is 14 residues long. From germline, CDR1 is SGHVS and CDR2 FNYEAQ. V was pared by 5 bases and J by 5 bases, with 13 bases between. The CDR3 loop is CASSHRGADNEQFF. CDR3 in DNA: TGTGCCAGCAGCCATCGGGGGGCCGACAATGAGCAGTTCTTC.

J is TRBJ1-1 and V is TRBV7-6; 8 nucleotides agree with TRBD1. Germline V gene data show CDR1 as SGHVS and CDR2 as FNYEAQ. The CDR3 consists of 14 residues. With V trimmed by 5 bases and J by 8 bases, 10 bases remained unmatched. The CDR3 is CASSPPGQGKEAFF. Written as DNA, the CDR3 is TGTGCCAGCAGCCCACCCGGACAGGGTAAAGAAGCTTTCTTT.